This TCR beta chain was captured by sequencing in a study of identical twins. No donor was unhealthy or non-Caucasian. Findings and caveats of the study: Surplus twin overlap in beta out-of-frame sequences was less pronounced. Without tracking the same donors, conclusions rested on cross-sectional statistical analysis.

With regard to this clonotype: Its cognate antigen is unknown.

From the 5' RACE reads, TCRdb called clonotypes with MiXCR, one entry per CDR3 protein. The sample gives 500,000 to 550,000 distinct CDR3 sequences, 20% to 25% of which show up once; approximately 0.52% is in the top ten. Germline CDR1 and CDR2: MNHNS and SASEGT. The V and J ends lost 7 bases and 3 bases respectively, with 18 bases between them. This CDR3 region has 15 residues. The same data also contributed to another study, on yellow fever vaccine responses in identical twins.

The chain is built from TRBV6-1 and TRBJ2-5; no clear D. The source is a woman aged 18-35 years in good health. Sequencing was done on a sample of CD4+ T cells sorted from blood. CDR3 DNA sequence: TGTGCCAGCAAACGACGCCTGGTCCGTGAAGAGACCCAGTACTTC. Residues: CASKRRLVREETQYF.